This entry lists 23 T cell receptor beta chains sequenced from one sample in a study of T cells in localized non-small cell lung cancer. Profiling relied on immunoSEQ multiplex PCR, and the TCRdb table lists in-frame clones only, not all of them. Among tens of thousands of clones, about 90% were seen once, and the ten largest hold 3.5% to 5%. This material consisted of peripheral blood mononuclear cells, taken before any cancer treatment. The receptors were gathered from a woman aged 40 to 75 with stage III lung adenocarcinoma.

The chain is built from TRBV30 and TRBJ2-7; 8 bases line up with TRBD2. This CDR3 has 14 amino acids. V lost 1 base, J lost 2 bases, and 4 bases stayed unmatched. CDR1 GTSNPN and CDR2 SVGIG come from the germline V gene (reference sequence). The CDR3, as DNA: TGTGCCTGGAGTGATCGGGGGGGCGCCTACGAGCAGTACTTC. Translation gives CAWSDRGGAYEQYF.

The chain has TRBV30 and TRBJ1-1, with D possibly TRBD1 on 5 matching bases. Trimming took off 1 base at V and 6 bases at J, with 15 bases between the two ends. The CDR3 contains 14 residues. Germline CDR1 reads GTSNPN; CDR2 reads SVGIG (reference sequence). Here the CDR3 reads CAWSAPGTGAEAFF. CDR3 in DNA: TGTGCCTGGAGTGCCCCAGGGACGGGGGCTGAAGCTTTCTTT.

The V gene is TRBV6-5, the J gene TRBJ2-3; 7 bases line up with TRBD2. Trimming cost V 5 bases and J 1 base; bases outside gene matches: 6. Per the germline V gene, CDR1 is MNHEY and CDR2 is SVGAGI. The CDR3 sequence is 15 residues long. The CDR3 region has the DNA TGTGCCAGCAGTCTGGTCCTAGCGGGCACAGATACGCAGTATTTT. This translates into CASSLVLAGTDTQYF.

This chain joins TRBV28 and TRBJ2-1; 10 bases line up with TRBD2. The length of the CDR3 is 15 residues. J lost 9 bases, V lost 5 bases, and 10 bases had no gene match. Looked up from germline, CDR1 is MDHEN and CDR2 is SYDVKM. The CDR3 DNA follows: TGTGCCAGCAGTCAAGCGGGAGGGGCTCAAATTGAGCAGTTCTTC. It encodes CASSQAGGAQIEQFF.

This chain joins TRBV7-2 and TRBJ2-1; D possibly corresponds to TRBD2 (6 bases). Trimming stripped 5 bases from V and 11 bases from J, with 22 bases between. CDR3 length: 15 residues. Germline V gives CDR1 SGHTA, CDR2 FQGNSA. The CDR3 sequence is CASSLGAGGIVQQFF. The CDR3 nucleotides are TGTGCCAGCAGCCTAGGGGCCGGGGGTATTGTCCAGCAGTTCTTC.

The rearrangement uses TRBV14 and TRBJ2-4; perhaps TRBD2 as D (6 bases). V dropped 0 bases and J dropped 8 bases, with 11 bases sitting between them. This CDR3 is 14 amino acids long. Germline V CDR1 and CDR2: SGHDN, FVKESK. This chain's CDR3 is CASSQDMRGDIQYF. The CDR3 DNA reads as TGTGCCAGCAGCCAAGATATGCGCGGGGACATTCAGTACTTC.

The chain links TRBV6-1 to TRBJ2-5, with a weak D call TRBD1 (5 bases). Trimming shortened V by 4 bases and J by 5 bases, and 11 bases separated the two germline ends. Germline lookup yields CDR1 MNHNS and CDR2 SASEGT. CDR3 length equals 13 residues. In DNA, the CDR3 is TGTGCCAGCAGTGGGACAATTAGGGAGACCCAGTACTTC. Translating gives CASSGTIRETQYF.

The chain combines TRBV19 with TRBJ1-5, with D perhaps TRBD1 (5 bases). The CDR3 is 15 residues long. Germline V gene data show CDR1 as LNHDA and CDR2 as SQIVND (reference sequence). With 9 bases removed from V and 2 bases from J, the gap between germline ends came to 17 bases. CDR3 DNA sequence: TGTGCCAGGAGTCGAGGGGATGCGGGCAATCAGCCCCAGCATTTT. Its translation is CARSRGDAGNQPQHF.

The gene calls are TRBV6-5 and TRBJ2-2; 10 nucleotides align to TRBD1. The germline gives CDR1 MNHEY, CDR2 SVGAGI. The CDR3 runs 16 residues. Trimming at V came to 2 bases and at J to 4 bases, leaving 4 bases not matched to a gene. CDR3 sequence reads: CASSYVWTGGTGELFF. DNA for the CDR3: TGTGCCAGCAGTTACGTCTGGACAGGGGGCACCGGGGAGCTGTTTTTT.

The CDR3 is CASRGTGPHQPQHF. DNA of the CDR3: TGTGCCAGCAGGGGGACAGGGCCGCATCAGCCCCAGCATTTT. The chain uses TRBV6-5 and TRBJ1-5, with 9 nucleotides matching TRBD1. CDR1 is MNHEY, CDR2 SVGAGI, per germline. Trimming at V came to 6 bases and at J to 5 bases, leaving 5 bases not matched to a gene. The CDR3 consists of 14 residues.

V usage is TRBV7-2 and J usage is TRBJ1-1; D perhaps matches TRBD1 (6 bases). Germline-derived CDR1 and CDR2 are SGHTA and FQGNSA. The CDR3 totals 14 residues. Trimming pared 2 bases from V and 1 base from J, leaving 8 bases between. The CDR3 spells CASSLQGSNTEAFF. DNA of the CDR3: TGTGCCAGCAGCTTACAGGGGTCGAACACTGAAGCTTTCTTT. Complete variable domain (other parts from reference TRBV7-2 and TRBJ1-1): GAGVSQSPSNKVTEKGKDVELRCDPISGHTALYWYRQSLGQGLEFLIYFQGNSAPDKSGLPSDRFSAERTGGSVSTLTIQRTQQEDSAVYLCASSLQGSNTEAFFGQGTRLTVV.

V usage is TRBV2 and J usage is TRBJ1-2, with D unresolved. This CDR3 contains 12 residues. V was clipped by 6 bases and J by 1 base, with 6 bases between them. Germline CDR1 and CDR2: SNHLY and FYNNEI. Here the CDR3 reads CASRGLNYGYTF. In DNA form, the CDR3 reads TGTGCCAGCAGAGGCCTTAACTATGGCTACACCTTC.

This chain connects TRBV6-6 to TRBJ1-3; D unclear. V lost 7 bases, J lost 4 bases, and 17 bases lay in between. CDR1 and CDR2 from the germline V gene are MNHNY and SVGAGI (reference sequence). This CDR3 spans 15 amino acids. The CDR3 DNA reads as TGTGCCAGCAACCATCGGACGGTAGAGGGAAACACCATATATTTT. It yields the protein CASNHRTVEGNTIYF.

The chain joins TRBV5-1 to TRBJ2-1; the D is unclear. V lost 3 bases and J 10 bases, leaving 14 bases between the germline ends. Germline CDR1 is SGHRS and CDR2 is YFSETQ. The CDR3 totals 13 residues. The chain's CDR3 is CASSSTFLGEQFF. The CDR3 region has the DNA TGCGCCAGCAGCTCCACTTTCCTCGGCGAGCAGTTCTTC.

V usage is TRBV7-8 and J usage is TRBJ1-1; no reliable D call. Trimming left V 2 bases short and J 7 bases short, with 11 bases between. The V gene's germline CDR1 is SGHVS and CDR2 FQNEAQ. The CDR3 spans 13 residues. The CDR3 spells CASSLNEEGEAFF. The CDR3 DNA is TGTGCCAGCAGCTTAAACGAGGAGGGTGAAGCTTTCTTT.

The chain uses TRBV6-1 and TRBJ1-4; D is uncertain. This CDR3 comprises 16 residues. The ends were cut back, 2 bases at V and 5 bases at J, with 15 bases in the middle. Germline CDR1 reads MNHNS; CDR2 reads SASEGT. The CDR3, as DNA: TGTGCCAGCAGTGAAAAAGTAAGGAAGACGAATGAAAAACTGTTTTTT. It specifies CASSEKVRKTNEKLFF.

V usage is TRBV4-2 and J usage is TRBJ2-1; D might be TRBD1 (5 bases). The CDR3 covers 16 residues. Germline V CDR1 and CDR2: LGHNA, YNFKEQ. V lost 0 bases and J 2 bases, leaving 11 bases between the germline ends. The CDR3 DNA reads as TGTGCCAGCAGCCAAGATCCCCAGGGCCCCTACAATGAGCAGTTCTTC. This codes for CASSQDPQGPYNEQFF.

The chain recombines TRBV6-1 with TRBJ1-1, with 8 bases fitting TRBD1. Germline CDR1 and CDR2: MNHNS and SASEGT. Germline trimming cut 2 bases from V and 2 bases from J; bases unmatched to any gene: 1. There are 14 residues in the CDR3. DNA of the CDR3: TGTGCCAGCAGTGAAACAGGGGGTAACACTGAAGCTTTCTTT. Encoded protein: CASSETGGNTEAFF.

The chain employs TRBV2 and TRBJ2-1; 7 nucleotides align to TRBD2. Trimming took 7 bases from V and 8 from J; bases not matched to a gene: 8. Germline-derived CDR1 and CDR2 are SNHLY and FYNNEI. The CDR3 consists of 13 residues. The CDR3 DNA follows: TGTGCCAGCAACGGACTAGGGTACGATGAGCAGTTCTTC. Protein product: CASNGLGYDEQFF.

V and J are TRBV11-3 and TRBJ2-2; D remains ambiguous. The ends were cut back, 0 bases at V and 3 bases at J, with 5 bases in the middle. Germline V gene sequence: CDR1 SGHNT, CDR2 YENEEA. The CDR3 loop spans 14 amino acids. This CDR3 reads CASSLDIDTGELFF. The DNA of the CDR3 is TGTGCCAGCAGCTTAGATATAGACACCGGGGAGCTGTTTTTT.

V usage is TRBV5-1 and J usage is TRBJ2-2; 10 bases are shared with TRBD2. V gave up 4 bases and J gave up 1 base; unmatched junction bases: 4. Germline values: CDR1 SGHRS, CDR2 YFSETQ. The CDR3 has 16 residues. CDR3 sequence (DNA): TGCGCCAGCAGCCCCCGGACTAGCGGGAACACCGGGGAGCTGTTTTTT. Encoded protein: CASSPRTSGNTGELFF.

The genes are TRBV7-6 and TRBJ1-6; D gene uncertain. Germline CDR1 and CDR2: SGHVS and FNYEAQ. This CDR3 is built from 16 residues. The V and J ends lost 5 bases and 8 bases respectively, with 19 bases between them. The CDR3 DNA sequence: TGTGCCAGCAGCCCACTGGAGGTCAGCGGAGATTCACCCCTCCACTTT. Translated: CASSPLEVSGDSPLHF. The variable domain in full, with the rest retrieved from reference TRBV7-6 and TRBJ1-6, is GAGVSQSPRYKVTKRGQDVALRCDPISGHVSLYWYRQALGQGPEFLTYFNYEAQQDKSGLPNDRFSAERPEGSISTLTIQRTEQRDSAMYRCASSPLEVSGDSPLHFGNGTRLTVT.

The CDR3 here is CASREGGRTEAFF. The CDR3 coding sequence is TGTGCCAGCAGGGAGGGGGGGCGGACTGAAGCTTTCTTT. V and J are TRBV11-2 and TRBJ1-1, with D possibly being TRBD1 (6 bases). Germline CDR1 and CDR2: SGHAT and FQNNGV. The CDR3 spans 13 residues. Trimming stripped 6 bases from V and 5 bases from J, with 13 bases between. Full variable domain (remainder filled in from reference TRBV11-2 and TRBJ1-1): EAGVAQSPRYKIIEKRQSVAFWCNPISGHATLYWYQQILGQGPKLLIQFQNNGVVDDSQLPKDRFSAERLKGVDSTLKIQPAKLEDSAVYLCASREGGRTEAFFGQGTRLTVV.